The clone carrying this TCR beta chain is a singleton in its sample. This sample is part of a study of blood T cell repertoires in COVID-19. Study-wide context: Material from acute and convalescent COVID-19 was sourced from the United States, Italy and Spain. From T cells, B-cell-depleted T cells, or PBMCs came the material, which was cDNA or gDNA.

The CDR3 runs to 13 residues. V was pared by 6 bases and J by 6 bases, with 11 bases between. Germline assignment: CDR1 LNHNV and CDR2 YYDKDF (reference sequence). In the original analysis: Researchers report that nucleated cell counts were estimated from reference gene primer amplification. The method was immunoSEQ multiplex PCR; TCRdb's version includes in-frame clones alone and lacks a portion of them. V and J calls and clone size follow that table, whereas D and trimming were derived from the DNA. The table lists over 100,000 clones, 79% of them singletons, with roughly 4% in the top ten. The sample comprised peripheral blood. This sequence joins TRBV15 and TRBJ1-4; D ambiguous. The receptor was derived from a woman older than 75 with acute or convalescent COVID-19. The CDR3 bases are TGTGCCACCAGGGTTATGGTAGATGAAAAACTGTTTTTT. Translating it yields CATRVMVDEKLFF.